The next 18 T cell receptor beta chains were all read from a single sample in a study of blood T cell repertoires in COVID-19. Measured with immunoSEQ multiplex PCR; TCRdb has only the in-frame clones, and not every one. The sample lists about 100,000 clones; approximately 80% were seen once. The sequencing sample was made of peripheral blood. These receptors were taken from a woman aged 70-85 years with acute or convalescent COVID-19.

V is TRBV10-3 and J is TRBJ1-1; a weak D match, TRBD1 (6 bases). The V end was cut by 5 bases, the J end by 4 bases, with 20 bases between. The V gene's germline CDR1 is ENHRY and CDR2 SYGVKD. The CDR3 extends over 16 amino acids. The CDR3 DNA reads TGTGCCATCAGTTTACAGGGAGATGCTGGACGCACTGAAGCTTTCTTT. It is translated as CAISLQGDAGRTEAFF.

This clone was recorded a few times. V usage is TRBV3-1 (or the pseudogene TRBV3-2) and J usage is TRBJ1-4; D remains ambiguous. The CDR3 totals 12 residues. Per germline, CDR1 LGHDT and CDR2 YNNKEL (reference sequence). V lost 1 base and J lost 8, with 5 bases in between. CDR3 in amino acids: CASSQVQEKLFF. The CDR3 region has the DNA TGTGCCAGCAGCCAAGTTCAGGAAAAACTGTTTTTT.

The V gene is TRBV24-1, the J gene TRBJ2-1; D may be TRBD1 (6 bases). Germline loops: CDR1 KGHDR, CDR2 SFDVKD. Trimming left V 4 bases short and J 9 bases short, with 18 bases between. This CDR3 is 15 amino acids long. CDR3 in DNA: TGTGCCACCAGTGACCCACGGACAGCATCTGGTGAGCAGTTCTTC. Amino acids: CATSDPRTASGEQFF.

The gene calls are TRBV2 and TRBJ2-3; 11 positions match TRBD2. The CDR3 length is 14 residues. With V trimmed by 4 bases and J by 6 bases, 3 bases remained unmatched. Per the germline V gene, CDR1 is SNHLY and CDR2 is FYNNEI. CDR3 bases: TGTGCCAGCAGTGTAGCGGGGGGGCAGGATACGCAGTATTTT. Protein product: CASSVAGGQDTQYF.

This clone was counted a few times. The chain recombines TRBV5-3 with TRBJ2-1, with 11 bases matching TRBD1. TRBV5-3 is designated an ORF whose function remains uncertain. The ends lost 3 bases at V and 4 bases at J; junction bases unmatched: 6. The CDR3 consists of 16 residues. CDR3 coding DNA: TGTGCCAGAAGCTACGGACAGGGGGCATGGTACAATGAGCAGTTCTTC. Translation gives CARSYGQGAWYNEQFF.

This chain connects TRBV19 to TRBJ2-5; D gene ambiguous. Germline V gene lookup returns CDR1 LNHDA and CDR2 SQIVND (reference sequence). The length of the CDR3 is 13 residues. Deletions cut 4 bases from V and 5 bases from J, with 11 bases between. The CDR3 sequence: CASSKDSEETQYF. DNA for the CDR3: TGTGCCAGTAGTAAAGATTCGGAGGAGACCCAGTACTTC.

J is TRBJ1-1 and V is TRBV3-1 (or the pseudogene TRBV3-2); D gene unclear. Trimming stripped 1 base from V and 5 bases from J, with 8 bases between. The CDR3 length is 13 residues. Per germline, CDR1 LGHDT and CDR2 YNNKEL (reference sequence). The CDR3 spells CASSQGRETEAFF. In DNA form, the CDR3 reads TGTGCCAGCAGCCAAGGGCGGGAAACTGAAGCTTTCTTT.

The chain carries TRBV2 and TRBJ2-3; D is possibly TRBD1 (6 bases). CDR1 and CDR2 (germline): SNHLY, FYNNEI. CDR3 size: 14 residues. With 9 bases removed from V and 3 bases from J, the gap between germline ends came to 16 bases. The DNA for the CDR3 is TGTGCCAGTAGGAGGCAGGGGCTGACAGATACGCAGTATTTT. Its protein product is CASRRQGLTDTQYF.

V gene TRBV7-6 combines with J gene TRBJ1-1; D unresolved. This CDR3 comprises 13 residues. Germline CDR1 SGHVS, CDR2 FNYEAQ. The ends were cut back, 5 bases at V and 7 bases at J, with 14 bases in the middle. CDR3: CASSTSPGIEAFF. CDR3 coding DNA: TGTGCCAGCAGCACATCCCCCGGGATTGAAGCTTTCTTT.

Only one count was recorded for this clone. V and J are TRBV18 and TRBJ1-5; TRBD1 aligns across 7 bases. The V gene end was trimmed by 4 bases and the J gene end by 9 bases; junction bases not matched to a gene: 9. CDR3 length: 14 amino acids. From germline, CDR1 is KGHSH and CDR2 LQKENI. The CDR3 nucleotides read TGTGCCAGCTCACTTGGACAGGCCGATAGGCCCCAGCATTTT. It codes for CASSLGQADRPQHF.

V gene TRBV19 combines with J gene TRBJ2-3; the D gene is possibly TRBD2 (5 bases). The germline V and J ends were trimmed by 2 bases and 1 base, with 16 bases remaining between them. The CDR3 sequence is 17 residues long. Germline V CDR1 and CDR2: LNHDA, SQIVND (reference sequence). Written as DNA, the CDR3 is TGTGCCAGTAGTATATCCTCACGGGGTTCAGGCACAGATACGCAGTATTTT. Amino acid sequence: CASSISSRGSGTDTQYF.

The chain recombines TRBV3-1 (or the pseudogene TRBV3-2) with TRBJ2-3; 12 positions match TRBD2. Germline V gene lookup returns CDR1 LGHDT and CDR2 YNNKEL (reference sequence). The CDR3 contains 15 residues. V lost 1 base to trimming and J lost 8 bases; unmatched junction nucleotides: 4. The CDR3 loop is CASSQASGGAGTQYF. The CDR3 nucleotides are TGTGCCAGCAGCCAAGCTAGCGGGGGGGCCGGTACGCAGTATTTT.

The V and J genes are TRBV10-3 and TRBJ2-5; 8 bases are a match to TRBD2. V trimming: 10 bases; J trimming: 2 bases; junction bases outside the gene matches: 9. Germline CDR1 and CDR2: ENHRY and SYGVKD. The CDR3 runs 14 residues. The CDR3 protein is CATHGASGQETQYF. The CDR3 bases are TGTGCCACTCACGGGGCTAGCGGGCAAGAGACCCAGTACTTC.

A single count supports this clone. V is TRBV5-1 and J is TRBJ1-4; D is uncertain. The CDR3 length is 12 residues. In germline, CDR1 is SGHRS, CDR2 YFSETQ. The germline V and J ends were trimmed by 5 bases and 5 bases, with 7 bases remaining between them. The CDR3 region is CASSRVNEKLFF. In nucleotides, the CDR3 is TGCGCCAGCAGTCGGGTGAATGAAAAACTGTTTTTT.

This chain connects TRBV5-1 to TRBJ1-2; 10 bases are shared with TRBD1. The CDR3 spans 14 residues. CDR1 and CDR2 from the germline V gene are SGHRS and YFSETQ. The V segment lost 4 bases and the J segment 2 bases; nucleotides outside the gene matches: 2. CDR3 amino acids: CASSPDRGNYGYTF. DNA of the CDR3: TGCGCCAGCAGCCCGGACAGGGGGAACTATGGCTACACCTTC. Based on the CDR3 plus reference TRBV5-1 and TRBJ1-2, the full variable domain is KAGVTQTPRYLIKTRGQQVTLSCSPISGHRSVSWYQQTPGQGLQFLFEYFSETQRNKGNFPGRFSGRQFSNSRSEMNVSTLELGDSALYLCASSPDRGNYGYTFGSGTRLTVV.

CDR3 sequence reads: CASSQGFSARVGGVGPKGYTF. The CDR3 DNA reads TGCGCCAGCAGCCAAGGTTTCTCGGCGCGTGTAGGGGGAGTCGGCCCGAAGGGCTACACCTTC. The chain has TRBV4-3 and TRBJ1-2; tentatively, D is TRBD1 (6 bases). CDR3 length: 21 amino acids. Germline lookup yields CDR1 LGHNA and CDR2 YSLEER. The germline V and J ends were trimmed by 1 base and 8 bases, with 35 bases remaining between them.

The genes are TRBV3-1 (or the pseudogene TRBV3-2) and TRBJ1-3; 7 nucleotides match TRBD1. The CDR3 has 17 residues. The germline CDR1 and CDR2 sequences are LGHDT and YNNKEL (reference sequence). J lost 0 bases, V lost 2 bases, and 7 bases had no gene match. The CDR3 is CASSQSGTAYSGNTIYF. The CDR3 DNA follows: TGTGCCAGCAGCCAATCCGGGACAGCGTACTCTGGAAACACCATATATTTT.

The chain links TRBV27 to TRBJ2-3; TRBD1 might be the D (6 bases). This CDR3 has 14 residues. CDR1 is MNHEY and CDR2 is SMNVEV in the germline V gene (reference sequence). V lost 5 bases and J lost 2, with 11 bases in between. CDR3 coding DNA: TGTGCCAGCAGTCCGGACAGCCCCACAGATACGCAGTATTTT. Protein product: CASSPDSPTDTQYF.